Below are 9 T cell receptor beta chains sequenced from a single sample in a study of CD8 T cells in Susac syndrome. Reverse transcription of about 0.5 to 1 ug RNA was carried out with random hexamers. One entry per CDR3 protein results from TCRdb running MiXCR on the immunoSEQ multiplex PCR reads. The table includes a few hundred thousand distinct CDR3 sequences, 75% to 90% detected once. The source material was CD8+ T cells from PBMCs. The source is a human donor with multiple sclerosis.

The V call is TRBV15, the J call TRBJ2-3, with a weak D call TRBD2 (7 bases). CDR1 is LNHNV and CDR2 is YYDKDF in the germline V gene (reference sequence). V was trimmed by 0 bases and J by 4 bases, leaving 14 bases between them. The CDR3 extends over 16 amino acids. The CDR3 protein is CATSRESGEGADTQYF. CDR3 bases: TGTGCCACCAGCAGAGAATCAGGGGAGGGTGCAGATACGCAGTATTTT.

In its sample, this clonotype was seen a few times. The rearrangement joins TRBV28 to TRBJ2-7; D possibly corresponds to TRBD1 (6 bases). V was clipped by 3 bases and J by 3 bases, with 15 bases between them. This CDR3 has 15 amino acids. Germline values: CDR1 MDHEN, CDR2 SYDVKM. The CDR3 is CASSFRGQKDYEQYF. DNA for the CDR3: TGTGCCAGCAGTTTCAGGGGTCAAAAAGACTACGAGCAGTACTTC. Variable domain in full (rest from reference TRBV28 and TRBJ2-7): DVKVTQSSRYLVKRTGEKVFLECVQDMDHENMFWYRQDPGLGLRLIYFSYDVKMKEKGDIPEGYSVSREKKERFSLILESASTNQTSMYLCASSFRGQKDYEQYFGPGTRLTVT.

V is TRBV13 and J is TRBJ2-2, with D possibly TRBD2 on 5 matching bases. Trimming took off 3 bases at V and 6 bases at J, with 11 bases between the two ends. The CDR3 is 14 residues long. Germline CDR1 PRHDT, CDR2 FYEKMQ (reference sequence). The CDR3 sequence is CASSFPGTAGELFF. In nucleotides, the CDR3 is TGTGCCAGCAGCTTCCCGGGAACGGCCGGGGAGCTGTTTTTT.

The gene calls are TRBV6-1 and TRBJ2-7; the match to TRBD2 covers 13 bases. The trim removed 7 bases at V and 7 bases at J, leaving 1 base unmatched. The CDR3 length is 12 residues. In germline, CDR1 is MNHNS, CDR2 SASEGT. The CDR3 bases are TGTGCCAGCAAGGGACTAGCGGGGGAGCAGTACTTC. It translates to CASKGLAGEQYF.

The CDR3 DNA is TGCGCCAGCAGTCAATCCCACACCCCAGGGGCGGGCGGCTACACCTTC. This gives the protein CASSQSHTPGAGGYTF. This chain connects TRBV23-1 to TRBJ1-2; TRBD1 is a possible D gene (6 bases). TRBV23-1 is identified as an open reading frame with a role that is uncertain. Trimming left V 0 bases short and J 8 bases short, with 19 bases between. The CDR3 loop spans 16 amino acids.

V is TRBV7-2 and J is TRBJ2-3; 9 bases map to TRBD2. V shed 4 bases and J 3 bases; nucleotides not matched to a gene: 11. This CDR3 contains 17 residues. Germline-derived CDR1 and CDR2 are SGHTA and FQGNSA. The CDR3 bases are TGTGCCAGCAGCTACCTAGCGGGGTTCGAAGGGACAGATACGCAGTATTTT. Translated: CASSYLAGFEGTDTQYF.

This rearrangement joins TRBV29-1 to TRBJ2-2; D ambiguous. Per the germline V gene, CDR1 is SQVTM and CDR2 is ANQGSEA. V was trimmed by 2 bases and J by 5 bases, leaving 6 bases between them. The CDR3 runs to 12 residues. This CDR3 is CSVELETGELFF. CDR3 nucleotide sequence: TGCAGCGTTGAACTAGAGACCGGGGAGCTGTTTTTT.

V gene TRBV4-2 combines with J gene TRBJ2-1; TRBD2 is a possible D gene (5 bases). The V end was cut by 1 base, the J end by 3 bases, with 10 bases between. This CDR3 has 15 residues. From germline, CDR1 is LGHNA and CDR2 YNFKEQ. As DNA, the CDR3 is TGTGCCAGCAGCCAAGTTAGCGCTAGCTACAATGAGCAGTTCTTC. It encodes CASSQVSASYNEQFF.

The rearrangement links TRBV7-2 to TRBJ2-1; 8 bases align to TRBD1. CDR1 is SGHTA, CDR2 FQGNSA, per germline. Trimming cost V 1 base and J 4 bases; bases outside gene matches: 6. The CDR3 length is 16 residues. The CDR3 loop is CASSLGGDRRYNEQFF. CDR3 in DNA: TGTGCCAGCAGCTTAGGGGGGGACAGGCGGTACAATGAGCAGTTCTTC.